These 28 T cell receptor beta chains share one sample of origin, sequenced in a study of breast tumors, draining lymph nodes, adjacent tissues. Using its own MiXCR run on the multiplex PCR reads, TCRdb lists one record per CDR3 protein. This sample yields about 130,000 distinct CDR3 sequences, of which 15% to 20% are seen a single time; less than 4% belongs to the top ten. The lymph nodes were axillary draining lymph nodes from breast cancer patients. Sequenced material: axillary lymph node tissue. Every receptor here comes from a female donor with breast cancer. Some clones in this sample may be carry-over from other donors' samples.

The J gene is TRBJ1-1, the V gene TRBV6-5, with a weak D call TRBD1 (6 bases). V gave up 9 bases and J gave up 4 bases, with 21 bases separating them. CDR1 is MNHEY, CDR2 SVGAGI, per germline. The CDR3 covers 15 residues. CDR3 residues: CASTGSFGTGTEAFF. CDR3 DNA: TGTGCCAGTACAGGGTCATTTGGGACCGGCACTGAAGCTTTCTTT.

Comment on this clonotype: Its ends do not fully match the called genes, so a read error is possible. The rearrangement uses TRBV6-1 and TRBJ2-1; D uncertain. Germline V gene lookup returns CDR1 MNHNS and CDR2 SASEGT. The CDR3 spans 14 residues. The CDR3 reads CARSERTRDNEQFF. For the CDR3, the DNA is TGTGCCCGCAGTGAAAGGACGAGAGACAATGAGCAGTTCTTC.

As for this clonotype: Given a much more abundant clone one base away, this may be a read error. The rearrangement links TRBV2 to TRBJ2-2; the D gene is possibly TRBD1 (6 bases). Trimming took off 4 bases at V and 7 bases at J, with 16 bases between the two ends. CDR3 length: 15 residues. Germline V gene lookup returns CDR1 SNHLY and CDR2 FYNNEI. This CDR3 is CASSVDRLASGELFF. The CDR3 bases are TGTGCCAGCAGTGTGGACAGATTAGCTAGCGGGGAGCTGTTTTTT. The whole variable domain, remainder taken from reference TRBV2 and TRBJ2-2, is EPEVTQTPSHQVTQMGQEVILRCVPISNHLYFYWYRQILGQKVEFLVSFYNNEISEKSEIFDDQFSVERPDGSNFTLKIRSTKLEDSAMYFCASSVDRLASGELFFGEGSRLTVL.

With respect to this clonotype: This sequence may be a read error, since a much larger clone differs from it by one base. The gene calls are TRBV3-1 and TRBJ2-7, with D unresolved. Germline CDR1 LGHDT, CDR2 YNNKEL (reference sequence). The CDR3 consists of 15 residues. The CDR3 DNA reads as TGTGCCAGCAGCACCTCCAGTTCCGGAGATTACGGGCAGTACTTC. Its translation: CASSTSSSGDYGQYF.

This clonotype was detected ten times or more. CDR3 sequence reads: CASSPQAGSETQYF. CDR3 in DNA: TGCGCCAGCAGCCCTCAGGCAGGGTCAGAGACCCAGTACTTC. The chain has TRBV5-1 and TRBJ2-5; a possible D gene is TRBD1 (5 bases). The ends were cut back, 4 bases at V and 4 bases at J, with 14 bases in the middle. This CDR3 region has 14 residues. Looked up from germline, CDR1 is SGHRS and CDR2 is YFSETQ.

This clonotype was counted many times. V is TRBV9 and J is TRBJ1-2; the match to TRBD1 covers 7 bases. The germline V gene has CDR1 SGDLS and CDR2 YYNGEE. J lost 2 bases, V lost 2 bases, and 6 bases had no gene match. The CDR3 is made up of 15 amino acids. The CDR3, as DNA: TGTGCCAGCAGCGTCCGGGACAGAATGAACTATGGCTACACCTTC. Translating gives CASSVRDRMNYGYTF.

Of note for this clonotype: A much larger clone lies one base from this, so it may be a read error. The genes are TRBV6-6 and TRBJ2-1; 11 nucleotides align to TRBD2. Germline V gene sequence: CDR1 MNHNY, CDR2 SVGAGI (reference sequence). The CDR3 sequence is 15 residues long. Here the CDR3 reads CAGRFSGGAHPEQFF. The CDR3 nucleotides are TGTGCCGGCAGATTTAGCGGGGGGGCCCATCCCGAGCAGTTCTTC.

This clonotype was picked up many times. The V call is TRBV19, the J call TRBJ1-5, with TRBD1 matching over 11 bases. From germline, CDR1 is LNHDA and CDR2 SQIVND (reference sequence). CDR3 length: 16 amino acids. V lost 5 bases to trimming and J lost 5 bases; unmatched junction nucleotides: 8. CDR3: CASSPGQGARYQPQHF. The CDR3 bases are TGTGCCAGTAGTCCCGGACAGGGGGCGCGTTATCAGCCCCAGCATTTT.

As regards this clonotype: A much larger clone lies one base from this, so it may be a read error. CDR3 nucleotide sequence: TGTGCCAGCAGTGAAGTGTTGTCCAATAAGCAGTTCTTC. This translates into CASSEVLSNKQFF. The genes are TRBV6-1 and TRBJ2-1; D unclear. CDR1 is MNHNS and CDR2 is SASEGT in the germline V gene. CDR3 size: 13 residues.

This clonotype was found a few times. A single base separates this from a much larger clone, so it may be a read error. The chain joins TRBV15 to TRBJ2-5, with 9 bases that match TRBD1. This CDR3 has 16 amino acids. The germline V gene has CDR1 LNHNV and CDR2 YYDKDF (reference sequence). Here the CDR3 reads CATSRGRDRAGEAQYF. CDR3 sequence (DNA): TGTGCCACCAGCAGGGGAAGGGACAGGGCTGGAGAGGCCCAGTACTTC. The full variable domain, in which reference TRBV15 and TRBJ2-5 provide the parts outside the CDR3, is DAMVIQNPRYQVTQFGKPVTLSCSQTLNHNVMYWYQQKSSQAPKLLFHYYDKDFNNEADTPDNFQSRRPNTSFCFLDIRSPGLGDTAMYLCATSRGRDRAGEAQYFGPGTRLLVL.

This clonotype was seen many times. The CDR3 coding sequence is TGTGCCAGTGCACAGGGAGGGTTATGGAATCAGCCCCAGCATTTT. Encoded protein: CASAQGGLWNQPQHF. The chain is built from TRBV6-2 or TRBV6-3 and TRBJ1-5; a possible D gene is TRBD1 (6 bases). The CDR3 runs 15 residues. CDR1 is MNHEY and CDR2 is SVGEGT in the germline V gene. V was pared by 9 bases and J by 4 bases, with 19 bases between.

Many counts were recorded for this clonotype. The chain employs TRBV27 and TRBJ2-1; 8 nucleotides match TRBD2. This CDR3 has 15 amino acids. Trimming at V came to 6 bases and at J to 4 bases, leaving 8 bases not matched to a gene. CDR1 MNHEY and CDR2 SMNVEV come from the germline V gene (reference sequence). The CDR3 nucleotides read TGTGCCAGCAGCCCCTACGGCGGGGGGTACAATGAGCAGTTCTTC. Its translation is CASSPYGGGYNEQFF.

This clonotype was observed at least ten times. V usage is TRBV29-1 and J usage is TRBJ2-1, with a possible D match to TRBD1 (5 bases). With 3 bases removed from V and 4 bases from J, the gap between germline ends came to 13 bases. Looked up from germline, CDR1 is SQVTM and CDR2 is ANQGSEA. This CDR3 spans 14 amino acids. For the CDR3, the DNA is TGCAGCGTTGAGGAAAGGGGTTCTTACAATGAGCAGTTCTTC. This gives the protein CSVEERGSYNEQFF.

This clonotype occurred many times. The chain has TRBV5-1 and TRBJ2-2; D remains ambiguous. CDR3 length equals 17 residues. V was clipped by 0 bases and J by 4 bases, with 16 bases between them. Germline CDR1 reads SGHRS; CDR2 reads YFSETQ. The DNA of the CDR3 is TGCGCCAGCAGCTTGGCCGCACGACCAGGAAGCACCGGGGAGCTGTTTTTT. It codes for CASSLAARPGSTGELFF. The complete variable domain, with remaining parts taken from reference TRBV5-1 and TRBJ2-2, reads KAGVTQTPRYLIKTRGQQVTLSCSPISGHRSVSWYQQTPGQGLQFLFEYFSETQRNKGNFPGRFSGRQFSNSRSEMNVSTLELGDSALYLCASSLAARPGSTGELFFGEGSRLTVL.

This clonotype was picked up many times. This chain uses TRBV6-5 with TRBJ2-3; D remains unclear. Per germline, CDR1 MNHEY and CDR2 SVGAGI. The CDR3 covers 14 residues. The V and J ends lost 0 bases and 5 bases respectively, with 9 bases between them. The CDR3 is CASSYSLVQDTQYF. The CDR3 nucleotides read TGTGCCAGCAGTTACTCCCTTGTGCAAGATACGCAGTATTTT.

This clonotype was detected many times. CDR3 loop: CSAMHTSGRARDTQYF. The CDR3 DNA reads as TGCAGTGCAATGCACACTAGCGGGAGGGCAAGAGATACGCAGTATTTT. The chain carries TRBV20-1 and TRBJ2-3; 13 bases match TRBD2. The V segment lost 6 bases and the J segment 5 bases; nucleotides outside the gene matches: 11. The CDR3 extends over 16 amino acids. In germline, CDR1 is DFQATT, CDR2 SNEGSKA (reference sequence).

The table lists this clonotype with many counts. The rearrangement uses TRBV20-1 and TRBJ2-7; D possibly corresponds to TRBD1 (6 bases). Per the germline V gene, CDR1 is DFQATT and CDR2 is SNEGSKA (reference sequence). CDR3 length: 12 amino acids. V was trimmed by 5 bases and J by 3 bases, leaving 11 bases between them. The CDR3 here is CSAWTVGYEQYF. For the CDR3, the DNA is TGCAGTGCTTGGACAGTCGGCTACGAGCAGTACTTC.

The chain carries TRBV3-1 and TRBJ2-5; 7 nucleotides match TRBD1. This CDR3 spans 15 amino acids. Germline lookup yields CDR1 LGHDT and CDR2 YNNKEL (reference sequence). V shed 4 bases, J shed 5 bases, and the junction held 10 bases outside the gene matches. The chain's CDR3 is CASSPDGTESETQYF. The CDR3 DNA reads as TGTGCCAGCAGCCCAGACGGGACAGAGAGCGAGACCCAGTACTTC.

For this clonotype: A much larger clone is a single base away; this may be a read error. This chain links TRBV2 with TRBJ2-2, with 15 bases identical to TRBD2. The CDR3 runs 19 residues. From germline, CDR1 is SNHLY and CDR2 FYNNEI. For the CDR3, the DNA is TGTGCCTGCAGCCGACTAGGACTAGCGGGGGGGCGAAGCACCGGGGAGCTGTTTTTT. This sequence encodes CACSRLGLAGGRSTGELFF.

There are many counts of this clonotype. V is TRBV4-2 and J is TRBJ2-3, with D uncertain. Germline CDR1 reads LGHNA; CDR2 reads YNFKEQ. V was trimmed by 0 bases and J by 0 bases, leaving 13 bases between them. CDR3 length: 17 amino acids. The CDR3 nucleotides read TGTGCCAGCAGCCAAGACCATCAGGCCGCTAGCACAGATACGCAGTATTTT. Translated, it gives CASSQDHQAASTDTQYF.

The V call is TRBV30, the J call TRBJ2-2, with 9 bases aligning to TRBD2. J was trimmed by 2 bases and V by 2 bases; bases with no gene match: 6. Germline lookup yields CDR1 GTSNPN and CDR2 SVGIG (reference sequence). This CDR3 has 16 residues. CDR3 loop: CAWSPGLAGNTGELFF. CDR3 nucleotide sequence: TGTGCCTGGAGTCCGGGGCTAGCGGGAAACACCGGGGAGCTGTTTTTT.

In this sample, this clonotype turned up many times. The rearrangement links TRBV12-3 or TRBV12-4 to TRBJ1-5, with unresolved D. The CDR3 is 14 residues long. V lost 3 bases, J lost 3 bases, and 9 bases lay in between. CDR3 coding DNA: TGTGCCAGCAGTTTTTACAGCATCAATCAGCCCCAGCATTTT. It translates to CASSFYSINQPQHF.

This clonotype was recorded at least ten times. The chain uses TRBV6-6 and TRBJ2-3; D might be TRBD1 (5 bases). V dropped 10 bases and J dropped 3 bases, with 11 bases sitting between them. Germline CDR1 and CDR2: MNHNY and SVGAGI (reference sequence). This CDR3 spans 12 amino acids. CDR3 DNA sequence: TGTGCCACCAGCAGGGCTACAGATACGCAGTATTTT. As protein: CATSRATDTQYF.

A note on this clonotype: This may be a read error, as it is one base from a much larger clone. The chain uses TRBV6-1 and TRBJ2-1, with D tentatively TRBD1 (5 bases). Germline CDR1 is MNHNS and CDR2 is SASEGT. V was cut by 1 base and J by 6 bases, with 16 bases left in between. The CDR3 contains 16 residues. CDR3 coding DNA: TGTGCCAGCAGTGAAGGTAGGGGATTAGTCTGCAATGAGCAGTTCTTC. Amino acid sequence: CASSEGRGLVCNEQFF.

This clonotype was found a few times. Possible read error: a much larger clone is one base away. The chain couples TRBV6-1 to TRBJ1-2; tentative D call: TRBD1 (6 bases). This CDR3 has 15 amino acids. Germline assignment: CDR1 MNHNS and CDR2 SASEGT. The V end was cut by 4 bases, the J end by 4 bases, with 16 bases between. Written as DNA, the CDR3 is TGTGCCAGCAGTGGAGGGGGGGTAGCGGGCTATGGCTACACCTTC. Translating gives CASSGGGVAGYGYTF.

This clonotype was picked up a small number of times. The chain links TRBV12-5 to TRBJ2-6; 8 bases fit TRBD1. The CDR3 runs 18 residues. The junction had 10 bases not matched to a gene; V was cut back by 5 bases and J by 1 base. Germline V gene sequence: CDR1 LGHNT, CDR2 FRNRAP. As DNA, the CDR3 is TGTGCTAGTGGTGTCCCCCGACAGGGGAAGTCTGGGGCCAACGTCCTGACTTTC. Protein product: CASGVPRQGKSGANVLTF.

In this sample, this clonotype turned up many times. V gene TRBV20-1 combines with J gene TRBJ2-7; the D gene is possibly TRBD2 (5 bases). V gave up 7 bases and J gave up 7 bases, with 17 bases separating them. Germline-derived CDR1 and CDR2 are DFQATT and SNEGSKA (reference sequence). The CDR3 totals 12 residues. The CDR3 DNA follows: TGCAGTGAGGACCACCCCCCGGGGGAGCAGTACTTC. Encoded protein: CSEDHPPGEQYF.

With respect to this clonotype: Since a much larger clone is just one base distant, this may be a read error. The chain recombines TRBV10-2 with TRBJ2-2; 11 positions match TRBD2. The germline V gene encodes CDR1 WSHSY and CDR2 SAAADI. This CDR3 is 15 amino acids long. CDR3 in amino acids: CASRTSGGGTGEPFF. CDR3 coding DNA: TGCGCCAGCAGAACTAGCGGGGGTGGCACCGGGGAGCCGTTTTTT.